These 12 T cell receptor beta chains originate from one sample sequenced in a study of technical replicates of blood from a handful of donors. This table comes from immunoSEQ multiplex PCR, and its TCRdb copy is limited to in-frame clones, with some not included. The sample includes under 90,000 clones, roughly 96% of them seen just once. What was sequenced was T cells isolated from PBMCs. The receptors derive from a human donor in good health.

The genes are TRBV6-6 and TRBJ1-5; 7 positions match TRBD1. The V and J ends lost 6 bases and 4 bases, in that order; junction bases with no gene match: 6. Germline assignment: CDR1 MNHNY and CDR2 SVGAGI (reference sequence). The CDR3 spans 14 residues. CDR3 protein: CASRLGTANQPQHF. The CDR3 coding sequence is TGTGCCAGCAGATTGGGGACAGCGAATCAGCCCCAGCATTTT.

The chain joins TRBV6-5 to TRBJ2-2; D call uncertain. The length of the CDR3 is 12 residues. Germline V CDR1 and CDR2: MNHEY, SVGAGI. The V gene lost 10 bases and the J gene lost 6 bases, with 12 bases spanning the gap. CDR3 sequence (DNA): TGTGCCACCAGCTTGGCGGCCGGGGAGCTGTTTTTT. Its protein product is CATSLAAGELFF.

V and J are TRBV7-3 and TRBJ1-2; a weak D match, TRBD1 (5 bases). The CDR3 runs to 14 residues. Germline V gene data show CDR1 as SGHTA and CDR2 as FQGTGA. Trimming pared 2 bases from V and 4 bases from J, leaving 11 bases between. CDR3 in amino acids: CASSLDGGSYGYTF. Here the CDR3 DNA reads TGTGCCAGCAGCTTAGATGGGGGGTCCTATGGCTACACCTTC.

The V and J genes are TRBV6-4 and TRBJ1-1; D perhaps matches TRBD1 (5 bases). Trimming shortened V by 8 bases and J by 0 bases, and 13 bases separated the two germline ends. The CDR3 consists of 14 residues. CDR1 and CDR2 from the germline V gene are MRHNA and SNTAGT. CDR3 nucleotide sequence: TGTGCCAGCGGGGAGGGGACGGTGAACACTGAAGCTTTCTTT. As protein: CASGEGTVNTEAFF.

This sequence joins TRBV11-2 and TRBJ2-5; D is possibly TRBD1 (5 bases). Germline V lookup: CDR1 SGHAT, CDR2 FQNNGV. Trimming left V 8 bases short and J 5 bases short, with 12 bases between. The length of the CDR3 is 12 residues. This CDR3 is CASAPGYETQYF. CDR3 nucleotide sequence: TGTGCCAGCGCCCCAGGGTACGAGACCCAGTACTTC. The whole variable domain, remainder taken from reference TRBV11-2 and TRBJ2-5, is EAGVAQSPRYKIIEKRQSVAFWCNPISGHATLYWYQQILGQGPKLLIQFQNNGVVDDSQLPKDRFSAERLKGVDSTLKIQPAKLEDSAVYLCASAPGYETQYFGPGTRLLVL.

The V call is TRBV5-1, the J call TRBJ2-2; maybe TRBD2 (6 bases). V lost 7 bases to trimming and J lost 5 bases, with 15 bases between them. The CDR3 is 14 residues long. Germline V gene lookup returns CDR1 SGHRS and CDR2 YFSETQ. The CDR3 DNA reads as TGCGCCAGCTCTGAGGGAGGAAGTACCGGGGAGCTGTTTTTT. This gives the protein CASSEGGSTGELFF.

V is TRBV7-6 and J is TRBJ2-3, with D possibly being TRBD2 (6 bases). Germline V CDR1 and CDR2: SGHVS, FNYEAQ. V lost 6 bases to trimming and J lost 0 bases, with 13 bases between them. The CDR3 covers 15 residues. CDR3 sequence reads: CASSTGTGSTDTQYF. The CDR3 region has the DNA TGTGCCAGCAGTACCGGGACTGGAAGCACAGATACGCAGTATTTT. Filled out from reference TRBV7-6 and TRBJ2-3, the complete variable domain reads GAGVSQSPRYKVTKRGQDVALRCDPISGHVSLYWYRQALGQGPEFLTYFNYEAQQDKSGLPNDRFSAERPEGSISTLTIQRTEQRDSAMYRCASSTGTGSTDTQYFGPGTRLTVL.

The V gene is TRBV5-4, the J gene TRBJ2-1; 10 nucleotides match TRBD2. Per germline, CDR1 SGHNT and CDR2 YYREEE (reference sequence). The V segment lost 4 bases and the J segment 9 bases; nucleotides outside the gene matches: 10. The CDR3 covers 15 residues. The DNA for the CDR3 is TGTGCCAGCAGCCTAGCGGGAGTCGGCATCATTGAGCAGTTCTTC. Translation: CASSLAGVGIIEQFF. The variable domain in full, completed from reference TRBV5-4 and TRBJ2-1, reads ETGVTQSPTHLIKTRGQQVTLRCSSQSGHNTVSWYQQALGQGPQFIFQYYREEENGRGNFPPRFSGLQFPNYSSELNVNALELDDSALYLCASSLAGVGIIEQFFGPGTRLTVL.

CDR3 loop: CASSDLGGVSYEQYF. In nucleotides, the CDR3 is TGTGCCAGCAGTGACCTCGGCGGAGTCTCCTACGAGCAGTACTTC. The rearrangement joins TRBV25-1 to TRBJ2-7, with no clear D. Trimming took off 3 bases at V and 0 bases at J, with 12 bases between the two ends. The germline CDR1 and CDR2 sequences are MGHDK and SYGVNS. CDR3 size: 15 residues.

The chain uses TRBV2 and TRBJ2-2, with a weak D call TRBD2 (5 bases). CDR1 and CDR2 (germline): SNHLY, FYNNEI. V shed 7 bases and J shed 0 bases, with 15 bases lying between them. CDR3 length equals 16 residues. Here the CDR3 reads CASTPPLGPNTGELFF. In DNA form, the CDR3 reads TGTGCCAGCACGCCCCCACTAGGTCCGAACACCGGGGAGCTGTTTTTT. Full variable domain (missing parts from reference TRBV2 and TRBJ2-2): EPEVTQTPSHQVTQMGQEVILRCVPISNHLYFYWYRQILGQKVEFLVSFYNNEISEKSEIFDDQFSVERPDGSNFTLKIRSTKLEDSAMYFCASTPPLGPNTGELFFGEGSRLTVL.

V usage is TRBV19 and J usage is TRBJ1-1; no clear D gene. This CDR3 spans 13 amino acids. The germline V gene has CDR1 LNHDA and CDR2 SQIVND (reference sequence). V was shortened by 3 bases and J by 4 bases, with 9 bases between the two germline ends. In nucleotides, the CDR3 is TGTGCCAGTAGTATGCGGATGGGCACTGAAGCTTTCTTT. Its protein is CASSMRMGTEAFF.

The V call is TRBV10-3, the J call TRBJ1-2, with D perhaps matching TRBD1 (6 bases). In germline, CDR1 is ENHRY, CDR2 SYGVKD. The CDR3 totals 12 residues. Trimming removed 8 bases from V and 1 base from J, with 8 bases in between. The CDR3 spells CAILQGNYGYTF. The CDR3 DNA follows: TGTGCCATCCTACAGGGTAACTATGGCTACACCTTC.